This entry describes one TCR beta chain. From the 5' RACE reads, TCRdb lists one entry per CDR3 protein and no DNA. In total, the table holds a few hundred thousand distinct CDR3 sequences. The record originates from a study of T cells expressing NK-cell markers. CDR1 and CDR2 from the germline V gene are MNHEY and SVGAGI. The CDR3 is made up of 17 amino acids. The receptor's source is a man aged 18 to 29 in good health. Material for sequencing was blood T cells: a sorted CD56 or NKG2C T cell subset, CD4+ or CD8+ T cells, or bulk PBMC T cells (not recorded which). This rearrangement joins TRBV6-5 to TRBJ2-3; TCRdb gives TRBD1 as the D gene, but with no DNA this cannot be confirmed. CDR3 sequence: CASSSARQGLRTDTQYF.